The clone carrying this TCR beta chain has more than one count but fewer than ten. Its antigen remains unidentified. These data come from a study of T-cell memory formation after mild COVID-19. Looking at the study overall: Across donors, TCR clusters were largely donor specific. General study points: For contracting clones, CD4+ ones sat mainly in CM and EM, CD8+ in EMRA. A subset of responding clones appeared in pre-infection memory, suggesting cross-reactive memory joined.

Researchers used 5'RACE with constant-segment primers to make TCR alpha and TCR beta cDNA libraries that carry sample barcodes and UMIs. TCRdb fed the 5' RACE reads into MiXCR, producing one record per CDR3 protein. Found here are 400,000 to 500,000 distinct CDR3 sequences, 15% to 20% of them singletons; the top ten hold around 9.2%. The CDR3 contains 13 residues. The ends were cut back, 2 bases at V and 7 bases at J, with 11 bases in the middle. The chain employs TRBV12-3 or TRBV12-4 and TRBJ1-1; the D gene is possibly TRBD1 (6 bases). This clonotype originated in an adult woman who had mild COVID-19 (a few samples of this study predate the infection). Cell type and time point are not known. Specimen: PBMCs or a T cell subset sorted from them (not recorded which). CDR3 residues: CASSLTGGGEAFF. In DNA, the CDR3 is TGTGCCAGCAGTTTAACCGGGGGCGGTGAAGCTTTCTTT.